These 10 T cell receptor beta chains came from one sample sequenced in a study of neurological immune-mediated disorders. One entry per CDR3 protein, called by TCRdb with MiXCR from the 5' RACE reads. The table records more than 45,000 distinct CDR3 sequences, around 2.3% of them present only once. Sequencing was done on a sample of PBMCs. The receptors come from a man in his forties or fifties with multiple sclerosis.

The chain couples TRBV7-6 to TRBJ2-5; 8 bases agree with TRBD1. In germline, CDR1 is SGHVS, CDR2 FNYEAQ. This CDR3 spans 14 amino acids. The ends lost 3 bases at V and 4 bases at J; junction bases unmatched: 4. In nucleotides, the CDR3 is TGTGCCAGCAGCTTGAGGACAGGGAGAGAGACCCAGTACTTC. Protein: CASSLRTGRETQYF.

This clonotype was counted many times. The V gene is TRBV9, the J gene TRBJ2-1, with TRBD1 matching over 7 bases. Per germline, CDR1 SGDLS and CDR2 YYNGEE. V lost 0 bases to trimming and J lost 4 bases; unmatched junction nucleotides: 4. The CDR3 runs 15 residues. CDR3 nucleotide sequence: TGTGCCAGCAGCGTAGGGGGACAGCAATACAATGAGCAGTTCTTC. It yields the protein CASSVGGQQYNEQFF.

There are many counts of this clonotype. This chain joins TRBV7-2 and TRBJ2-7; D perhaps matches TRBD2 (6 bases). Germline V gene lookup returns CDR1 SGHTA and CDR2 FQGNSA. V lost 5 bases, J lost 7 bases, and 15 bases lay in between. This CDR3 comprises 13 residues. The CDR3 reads CASSPWGGEEQYF. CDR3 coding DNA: TGTGCCAGCAGCCCTTGGGGAGGAGAAGAGCAGTACTTC.

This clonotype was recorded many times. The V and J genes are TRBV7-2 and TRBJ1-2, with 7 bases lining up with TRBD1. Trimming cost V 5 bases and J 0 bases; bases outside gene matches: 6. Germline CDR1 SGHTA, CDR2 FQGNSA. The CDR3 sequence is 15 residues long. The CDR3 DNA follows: TGTGCCAGCAGCCGGGACAGCCTAGCTAACTATGGCTACACCTTC. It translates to CASSRDSLANYGYTF.

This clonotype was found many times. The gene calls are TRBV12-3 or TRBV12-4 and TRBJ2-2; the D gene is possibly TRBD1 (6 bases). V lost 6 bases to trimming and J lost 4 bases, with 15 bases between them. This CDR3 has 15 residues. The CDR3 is CASSKQGSFTGELFF. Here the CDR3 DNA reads TGTGCCAGCAGCAAACAGGGATCCTTCACCGGGGAGCTGTTTTTT.

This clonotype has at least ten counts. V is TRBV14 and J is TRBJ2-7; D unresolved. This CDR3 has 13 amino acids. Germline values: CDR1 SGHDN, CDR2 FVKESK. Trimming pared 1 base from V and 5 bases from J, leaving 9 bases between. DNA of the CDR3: TGTGCCAGCAGCCAAGTGGGGTTACACGAGCAGTACTTC. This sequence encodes CASSQVGLHEQYF.

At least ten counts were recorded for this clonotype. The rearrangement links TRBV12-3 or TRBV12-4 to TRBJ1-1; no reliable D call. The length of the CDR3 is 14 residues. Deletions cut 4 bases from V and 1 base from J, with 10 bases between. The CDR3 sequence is CASSSGWGNTEAFF. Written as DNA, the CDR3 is TGTGCCAGCAGTTCGGGTTGGGGGAACACTGAAGCTTTCTTT.

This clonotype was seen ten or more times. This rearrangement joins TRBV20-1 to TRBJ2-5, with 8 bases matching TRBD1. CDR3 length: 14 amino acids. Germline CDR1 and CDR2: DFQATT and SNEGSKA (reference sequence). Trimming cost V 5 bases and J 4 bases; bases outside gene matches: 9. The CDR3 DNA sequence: TGCAGTGCTCAACAGGGGGGATGGGGAGAGACCCAGTACTTC. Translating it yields CSAQQGGWGETQYF.

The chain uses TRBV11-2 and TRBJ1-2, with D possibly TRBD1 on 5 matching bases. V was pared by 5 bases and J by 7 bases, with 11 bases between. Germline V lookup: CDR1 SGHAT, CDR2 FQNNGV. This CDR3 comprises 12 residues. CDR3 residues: CASSKTGVGYTF. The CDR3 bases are TGTGCCAGCAGCAAAACGGGGGTTGGCTACACCTTC.

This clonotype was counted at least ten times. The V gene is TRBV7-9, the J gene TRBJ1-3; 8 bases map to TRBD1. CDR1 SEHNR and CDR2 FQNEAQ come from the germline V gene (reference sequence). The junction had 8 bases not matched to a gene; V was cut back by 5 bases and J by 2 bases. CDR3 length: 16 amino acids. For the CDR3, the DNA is TGTGCCAGCAGCCAAGGACAGGGAGGAACTGGAAACACCATATATTTT. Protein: CASSQGQGGTGNTIYF. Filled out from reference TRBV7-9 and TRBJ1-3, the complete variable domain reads DTGVSQNPRHKITKRGQNVTFRCDPISEHNRLYWYRQTLGQGPEFLTYFQNEAQLEKSRLLSDRFSAERPKGSFSTLEIQRTEQGDSAMYLCASSQGQGGTGNTIYFGEGSWLTVV.